The rows below give T cell receptor beta chains drawn from one sample of a study of identical twins. TCRdb re-derived calls from the 5' RACE reads in MiXCR, one entry per CDR3 protein. The sample holds roughly 500,000 distinct CDR3 sequences, 20% to 25% seen once. The same data also went into a second study, on T cells expressing NK-cell markers.

The material sequenced was CD4+ T cells sorted from blood. All receptors derive from a woman aged 18-35 years in good health. Each CDR3 is given with its conserved first and last residue. Fields, in order: clone size, V gene, CDR3 length, J gene, D gene, CDR3 protein, CDR3 DNA. The D gene is left open where the match is weak. Size is stated for part of the rows, as once, few or many counts, or as a class when the clone is expanded.

clone_size: few; v_call: TRBV20-1; cdr3_length: 13; j_call: TRBJ2-5; d_call: .; cdr3_aa: CSASLYSVETQYF; cdr3_nt: TGCAGTGCAAGCCTCTATAGCGTAGAGACCCAGTACTTC
clone_size: .; v_call: TRBV12-3/TRBV12-4; cdr3_length: 18; j_call: TRBJ2-3; d_call: .; cdr3_aa: CASGPGKPAIPSTDTQYF; cdr3_nt: TGTGCCAGCGGACCGGGTAAGCCTGCGATTCCTAGCACAGATACGCAGTATTTT
clone_size: many; v_call: TRBV20-1; cdr3_length: 16; j_call: TRBJ2-1; d_call: TRBD1; cdr3_aa: CSARDPQGAEYNEQFF; cdr3_nt: TGCAGTGCTAGAGATCCGCAGGGGGCGGAGTACAATGAGCAGTTCTTC
clone_size: few; v_call: TRBV14; cdr3_length: 17; j_call: TRBJ2-2; d_call: TRBD1; cdr3_aa: CASSSSRDRGFIGELFF; cdr3_nt: TGTGCCAGCAGCTCGTCCCGGGACAGGGGCTTCATCGGGGAGCTGTTTTTT
clone_size: .; v_call: TRBV12-3/TRBV12-4; cdr3_length: 20; j_call: TRBJ2-1; d_call: TRBD1; cdr3_aa: CASTRTAQGGQLVTYNEQFF; cdr3_nt: TGTGCCAGCACTCGGACAGCACAGGGGGGTCAGCTCGTCACCTACAATGAGCAGTTCTTC
clone_size: .; v_call: TRBV10-3; cdr3_length: 14; j_call: TRBJ2-5; d_call: TRBD1; cdr3_aa: CAISKDRGEETQYF; cdr3_nt: TGTGCCATCAGTAAGGACAGGGGGGAAGAGACCCAGTACTTC
clone_size: few; v_call: TRBV10-3; cdr3_length: 16; j_call: TRBJ2-7; d_call: TRBD2; cdr3_aa: CAISGSRGGLAGEQYF; cdr3_nt: TGTGCCATCAGTGGTTCGCGCGGGGGACTAGCGGGCGAGCAGTACTTC
clone_size: many; v_call: TRBV20-1; cdr3_length: 12; j_call: TRBJ2-5; d_call: TRBD2; cdr3_aa: CSANLAGETQYF; cdr3_nt: TGCAGTGCTAATCTAGCGGGTGAGACCCAGTACTTC
clone_size: few; v_call: TRBV7-9; cdr3_length: 17; j_call: TRBJ2-1; d_call: .; cdr3_aa: CASSLEGTVPPYNEQFF; cdr3_nt: TGTGCCAGCAGCTTGGAGGGGACAGTCCCCCCTTACAATGAGCAGTTCTTC
clone_size: few; v_call: TRBV9; cdr3_length: 20; j_call: TRBJ2-3; d_call: TRBD1; cdr3_aa: CASSVVVVLGQPWGTDTQYF; cdr3_nt: TGTGCCAGCAGCGTAGTAGTGGTACTGGGACAGCCATGGGGCACAGATACGCAGTATTTT
clone_size: .; v_call: TRBV12-3/TRBV12-4; cdr3_length: 16; j_call: TRBJ2-3; d_call: .; cdr3_aa: CASSLSGGTRTDTQYF; cdr3_nt: TGTGCCAGCAGTTTATCCGGGGGTACTCGCACAGATACGCAGTATTTT
clone_size: many; v_call: TRBV4-1; cdr3_length: 15; j_call: TRBJ2-1; d_call: TRBD2; cdr3_aa: CASSPGLAGGYQEFF; cdr3_nt: TGCGCCAGCAGCCCGGGACTAGCGGGAGGCTATCAAGAGTTCTTC
clone_size: few; v_call: TRBV6-2/TRBV6-3; cdr3_length: 13; j_call: TRBJ1-2; d_call: .; cdr3_aa: CASTREPNYGYTF; cdr3_nt: TGTGCCAGCACGAGGGAACCTAACTATGGCTACACCTTC
clone_size: .; v_call: TRBV27; cdr3_length: 15; j_call: TRBJ2-1; d_call: TRBD1; cdr3_aa: CASRRGGQGIDEQFF; cdr3_nt: TGTGCCAGCAGAAGGGGTGGACAGGGGATAGATGAGCAGTTCTTC
clone_size: few; v_call: TRBV10-3; cdr3_length: 13; j_call: TRBJ2-3; d_call: .; cdr3_aa: CAIAFGGPDTQYF; cdr3_nt: TGTGCCATCGCGTTCGGGGGACCAGATACGCAGTATTTT
clone_size: few; v_call: TRBV5-1; cdr3_length: 15; j_call: TRBJ2-1; d_call: TRBD2; cdr3_aa: CASSLLAGSGNEQFF; cdr3_nt: TGCGCCAGCAGCCTACTAGCGGGGTCTGGCAATGAGCAGTTCTTC
clone_size: .; v_call: TRBV11-2; cdr3_length: 19; j_call: TRBJ2-1; d_call: TRBD1; cdr3_aa: CASSPHEDFADRNYNEQFF; cdr3_nt: TGTGCCAGCAGCCCCCACGAAGACTTTGCGGACAGGAACTACAATGAGCAGTTCTTC
clone_size: few; v_call: TRBV2; cdr3_length: 17; j_call: TRBJ1-5; d_call: TRBD1; cdr3_aa: CASSESLGTALNQPQHF; cdr3_nt: TGTGCCAGCAGCGAGAGTTTAGGGACAGCTTTGAATCAGCCCCAGCATTTT
clone_size: .; v_call: TRBV11-1; cdr3_length: 18; j_call: TRBJ2-7; d_call: TRBD1; cdr3_aa: CASSLAGTGNLRSYEQYF; cdr3_nt: TGTGCCAGCAGCTTAGCCGGGACAGGGAATTTGAGGTCCTACGAGCAGTACTTC
clone_size: many; v_call: TRBV12-3/TRBV12-4; cdr3_length: 16; j_call: TRBJ2-5; d_call: .; cdr3_aa: CASSPSRTSGGETQYF; cdr3_nt: TGTGCCAGCAGCCCCTCCCGCACCAGTGGTGGAGAGACCCAGTACTTC
clone_size: .; v_call: TRBV6-5; cdr3_length: 17; j_call: TRBJ2-1; d_call: .; cdr3_aa: CASSSATGMGSYNEQFF; cdr3_nt: TGTGCCAGCAGTTCCGCGACAGGAATGGGTTCCTACAATGAGCAGTTCTTC
clone_size: few; v_call: TRBV7-8; cdr3_length: 13; j_call: TRBJ2-1; d_call: .; cdr3_aa: CASSLRPGVRKFF; cdr3_nt: TGTGCCAGCAGCTTGCGTCCGGGGGTTAGGAAGTTCTTC
clone_size: many; v_call: TRBV5-1; cdr3_length: 13; j_call: TRBJ2-7; d_call: TRBD2; cdr3_aa: CASSQGLAHEQYF; cdr3_nt: TGCGCCAGCAGCCAAGGACTAGCCCACGAGCAGTACTTC
clone_size: .; v_call: TRBV7-9; cdr3_length: 13; j_call: TRBJ1-2; d_call: .; cdr3_aa: CASSSDTIYGYTF; cdr3_nt: TGTGCCAGCAGCTCTGACACGATCTATGGCTACACCTTC
clone_size: .; v_call: TRBV6-2/TRBV6-3; cdr3_length: 13; j_call: TRBJ2-5; d_call: .; cdr3_aa: CASAPGPQWIQYF; cdr3_nt: TGTGCCAGCGCTCCGGGACCGCAGTGGATCCAGTACTTC
clone_size: many; v_call: TRBV9; cdr3_length: 15; j_call: TRBJ2-3; d_call: .; cdr3_aa: CASSPQVSPADTQYF; cdr3_nt: TGTGCCAGCAGCCCGCAGGTTAGCCCGGCAGATACGCAGTATTTT
clone_size: few; v_call: TRBV9; cdr3_length: 14; j_call: TRBJ2-1; d_call: .; cdr3_aa: CASSVEAGLNEQFF; cdr3_nt: TGTGCCAGCAGCGTAGAGGCAGGCCTAAATGAGCAGTTCTTC
clone_size: .; v_call: TRBV4-2; cdr3_length: 14; j_call: TRBJ1-1; d_call: TRBD1; cdr3_aa: CDSSQGDRGTEAFF; cdr3_nt: TGTGACAGCAGCCAGGGGGACAGGGGCACTGAAGCTTTCTTT
clone_size: few; v_call: TRBV20-1; cdr3_length: 13; j_call: TRBJ2-7; d_call: TRBD1; cdr3_aa: CSASETGDHEQYF; cdr3_nt: TGCAGTGCTAGCGAGACAGGGGATCACGAGCAGTACTTC
clone_size: few; v_call: TRBV12-3/TRBV12-4; cdr3_length: 13; j_call: TRBJ1-2; d_call: .; cdr3_aa: CASTQGWASGYTF; cdr3_nt: TGTGCCAGCACCCAGGGTTGGGCTAGTGGCTACACCTTC
clone_size: .; v_call: TRBV10-3; cdr3_length: 14; j_call: TRBJ2-7; d_call: TRBD1; cdr3_aa: CAIRAGQGNYEQYF; cdr3_nt: TGTGCCATCAGGGCCGGACAGGGAAACTACGAGCAGTACTTC
clone_size: .; v_call: TRBV12-3/TRBV12-4; cdr3_length: 13; j_call: TRBJ1-2; d_call: .; cdr3_aa: CASSLKGWVGYTF; cdr3_nt: TGTGCCAGCAGTTTAAAGGGGTGGGTTGGCTACACCTTC
clone_size: .; v_call: TRBV6-1; cdr3_length: 13; j_call: TRBJ2-2; d_call: .; cdr3_aa: CASNRLGPGELFF; cdr3_nt: TGTGCCAGCAACCGGCTGGGGCCCGGGGAGCTGTTTTTT
clone_size: few; v_call: TRBV20-1; cdr3_length: 14; j_call: TRBJ2-3; d_call: TRBD2; cdr3_aa: CSALGGSGSDTQYF; cdr3_nt: TGCAGTGCTCTAGGGGGTAGCGGGAGTGATACGCAGTATTTT
clone_size: .; v_call: TRBV11-1; cdr3_length: 12; j_call: TRBJ2-3; d_call: .; cdr3_aa: CASSLWDRTQYF; cdr3_nt: TGTGCCAGCAGCTTATGGGATCGGACGCAGTATTTT
clone_size: .; v_call: TRBV15; cdr3_length: 15; j_call: TRBJ2-7; d_call: TRBD2; cdr3_aa: CATSRGAGGTYEQYF; cdr3_nt: TGTGCCACCAGCAGAGGAGCGGGAGGGACCTACGAGCAGTACTTC
clone_size: once; v_call: TRBV6-1; cdr3_length: 11; j_call: TRBJ1-2; d_call: .; cdr3_aa: CASSDHYGYTF; cdr3_nt: TGTGCCAGCAGTGACCACTATGGCTACACCTTC
clone_size: .; v_call: TRBV6-5; cdr3_length: 16; j_call: TRBJ2-7; d_call: .; cdr3_aa: CASSYSLWGSSYEQYF; cdr3_nt: TGTGCCAGCAGTTACTCGCTTTGGGGAAGCTCCTACGAGCAGTACTTC
clone_size: .; v_call: TRBV6-5; cdr3_length: 14; j_call: TRBJ1-4; d_call: .; cdr3_aa: CASSFGGSGEKLFF; cdr3_nt: TGTGCCAGCAGTTTTGGGGGATCTGGTGAAAAACTGTTTTTT
clone_size: many; v_call: TRBV4-2; cdr3_length: 12; j_call: TRBJ2-2; d_call: .; cdr3_aa: CASRQGTGELFF; cdr3_nt: TGTGCCAGCAGGCAGGGTACCGGGGAGCTGTTTTTT
clone_size: .; v_call: TRBV29-1; cdr3_length: 11; j_call: TRBJ1-1; d_call: .; cdr3_aa: CSVGTRAEAFF; cdr3_nt: TGCAGCGTTGGGACTCGCGCTGAAGCTTTCTTT
clone_size: .; v_call: TRBV20-1; cdr3_length: 16; j_call: TRBJ2-1; d_call: TRBD2; cdr3_aa: CSAIGGAPRDNNEQFF; cdr3_nt: TGCAGTGCTATCGGGGGGGCCCCCCGGGATAACAATGAGCAGTTCTTC
clone_size: .; v_call: TRBV20-1; cdr3_length: 14; j_call: TRBJ1-1; d_call: .; cdr3_aa: CSARDSSGNTEAFF; cdr3_nt: TGCAGTGCTAGAGACTCCAGTGGGAACACTGAAGCTTTCTTT
clone_size: once; v_call: TRBV5-6; cdr3_length: 17; j_call: TRBJ1-5; d_call: .; cdr3_aa: CASSITGGGGVGQPQHF; cdr3_nt: TGTGCCAGCAGCATAACTGGAGGGGGAGGCGTAGGTCAGCCCCAGCATTTT
clone_size: .; v_call: TRBV6-5; cdr3_length: 13; j_call: TRBJ1-6; d_call: .; cdr3_aa: CASSWQYNSPLHF; cdr3_nt: TGTGCCAGCAGTTGGCAGTATAATTCACCCCTCCACTTT
clone_size: few; v_call: TRBV29-1; cdr3_length: 13; j_call: TRBJ1-1; d_call: .; cdr3_aa: CSVGSGVDTEAFF; cdr3_nt: TGCAGCGTTGGGTCAGGGGTTGACACTGAAGCTTTCTTT
clone_size: .; v_call: TRBV4-3; cdr3_length: 13; j_call: TRBJ2-7; d_call: TRBD1; cdr3_aa: CASSRGTDYEQYF; cdr3_nt: TGCGCCAGCAGCAGAGGGACAGACTACGAGCAGTACTTC
clone_size: .; v_call: TRBV20-1; cdr3_length: 12; j_call: TRBJ2-3; d_call: .; cdr3_aa: CSATLVLDTQYF; cdr3_nt: TGCAGTGCTACTTTAGTCTTAGATACGCAGTATTTT
clone_size: many; v_call: TRBV6-5; cdr3_length: 15; j_call: TRBJ2-2; d_call: .; cdr3_aa: CASSYSRRITAELFF; cdr3_nt: TGTGCCAGCAGTTACTCGAGAAGAATAACGGCGGAGCTGTTTTTT
clone_size: few; v_call: TRBV27; cdr3_length: 17; j_call: TRBJ2-4; d_call: .; cdr3_aa: CASSFRGTALAKNIQYF; cdr3_nt: TGTGCCAGCAGTTTCCGCGGGACAGCCCTAGCCAAAAACATTCAGTACTTC
clone_size: .; v_call: TRBV7-2; cdr3_length: 16; j_call: TRBJ2-1; d_call: .; cdr3_aa: CASSLGGGASFNEQFF; cdr3_nt: TGTGCCAGCAGCTTAGGGGGGGGCGCTTCCTTCAATGAGCAGTTCTTC
clone_size: .; v_call: TRBV6-2/TRBV6-3; cdr3_length: 17; j_call: TRBJ2-1; d_call: TRBD2; cdr3_aa: CASSPPPGREGDNEQFF; cdr3_nt: TGTGCCAGCAGTCCCCCCCCCGGGCGGGAGGGTGACAATGAGCAGTTCTTC
clone_size: .; v_call: TRBV20-1; cdr3_length: 14; j_call: TRBJ2-1; d_call: .; cdr3_aa: CSASPGGHYNEQFF; cdr3_nt: TGCAGTGCTTCTCCAGGCGGCCATTACAATGAGCAGTTCTTC
clone_size: few; v_call: TRBV11-2; cdr3_length: 13; j_call: TRBJ2-5; d_call: .; cdr3_aa: CASSFVQGETQYF; cdr3_nt: TGTGCCAGCAGCTTCGTTCAGGGGGAGACCCAGTACTTC
clone_size: few; v_call: TRBV18; cdr3_length: 16; j_call: TRBJ2-1; d_call: TRBD2; cdr3_aa: CASSSSLAGSGNEQFF; cdr3_nt: TGTGCCAGCTCATCCTCTCTAGCGGGGTCTGGGAATGAGCAGTTCTTC